This T cell receptor beta chain is drawn from a study of blood T cell repertoires in COVID-19. Repertoires were generated with immunoSEQ multiplex PCR, while TCRdb's copy carries only in-frame clones and drops some. The sample lists approximately 110,000 clones; over 70% were seen once. The CDR3 is made up of 17 amino acids. Germline V gives CDR1 SGHRS, CDR2 YFSETQ. The trim removed 0 bases at V and 1 base at J, leaving 7 bases unmatched. This receptor was taken from a woman between 50 and 59 years old with acute or convalescent COVID-19. The sequenced sample consisted of peripheral blood. The gene calls are TRBV5-1 and TRBJ2-4; TRBD1 matches 7 bases. CDR3 residues: CASSLEGAGVAKNIQYF. The CDR3 bases are TGCGCCAGCAGCTTGGAGGGGGCAGGGGTGGCCAAAAACATTCAGTACTTC.